This TCR beta chain stems from a study of OX40 agonist ivuxolimab in advanced cancers. Method: immunoSEQ multiplex PCR; TCRdb's copy keeps in-frame clones and lacks some. The sample lists around 95,000 clones; around 92% were seen once. This CDR3 contains 14 residues. Germline V gives CDR1 SGHAT, CDR2 FQDESV (reference sequence). Trimming removed 5 bases at V and 1 base at J, with 8 bases between. This sample comprised CD4+ or CD8+ T cells sorted from blood, obtained in a trial of the OX40 agonist ivuxolimab. The chain combines TRBV11-1 with TRBJ2-2, with D uncertain. The TCR was taken from an adult with an advanced solid tumor such as melanoma, head and neck, liver or kidney cancer. CDR3 in DNA: TGTGCCAGCAGCCCCCCGGGGAACACCGGGGAGCTGTTTTTT. It encodes CASSPPGNTGELFF.